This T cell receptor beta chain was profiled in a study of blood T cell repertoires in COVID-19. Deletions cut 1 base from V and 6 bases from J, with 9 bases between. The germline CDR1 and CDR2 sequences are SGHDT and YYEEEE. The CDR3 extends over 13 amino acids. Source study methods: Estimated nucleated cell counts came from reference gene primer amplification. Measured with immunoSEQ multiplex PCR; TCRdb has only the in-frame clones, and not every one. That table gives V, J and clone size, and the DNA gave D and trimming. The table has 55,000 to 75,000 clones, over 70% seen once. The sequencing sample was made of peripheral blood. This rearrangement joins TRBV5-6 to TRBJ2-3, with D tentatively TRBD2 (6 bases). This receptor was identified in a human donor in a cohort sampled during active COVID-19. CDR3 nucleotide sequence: TGTGCCAGCAGCTTGATAGCGGATGATACGCAGTATTTT. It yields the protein CASSLIADDTQYF. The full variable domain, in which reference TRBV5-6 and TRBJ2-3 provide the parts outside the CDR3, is DAGVTQSPTHLIKTRGQQVTLRCSPKSGHDTVSWYQQALGQGPQFIFQYYEEEERQRGNFPDRFSGHQFPNYSSELNVNALLLGDSALYLCASSLIADDTQYFGPGTRLTVL.